This T cell receptor beta chain was profiled in a study of T-cell memory formation after mild COVID-19. As for this clonotype: Its antigen is not known.

Study-level results: Clones that got smaller from day 15 to 85 had even CD4/CD8, while clones growing later tipped toward CD4+.

The CDR3 extends over 13 amino acids. Trimming took off 0 bases at V and 4 bases at J, with 9 bases between the two ends. The germline V gene encodes CDR1 SQVTM and CDR2 ANQGSEA. TCRdb independently ran MiXCR on the 5' RACE reads; one entry per CDR3 protein. The table records about 430,000 distinct CDR3 sequences, roughly 26% of them present only once. The source material was PBMCs or a T cell subset sorted from them (not recorded which). The chain recombines TRBV29-1 with TRBJ1-1; D gene uncertain. The receptor was isolated from an adult woman who had mild COVID-19 (a few samples of this study predate the infection). Cell type and time point are not known. The CDR3 region is CSVEDPGITEAFF. The CDR3 region has the DNA TGCAGCGTTGAAGACCCGGGGATCACTGAAGCTTTCTTT.